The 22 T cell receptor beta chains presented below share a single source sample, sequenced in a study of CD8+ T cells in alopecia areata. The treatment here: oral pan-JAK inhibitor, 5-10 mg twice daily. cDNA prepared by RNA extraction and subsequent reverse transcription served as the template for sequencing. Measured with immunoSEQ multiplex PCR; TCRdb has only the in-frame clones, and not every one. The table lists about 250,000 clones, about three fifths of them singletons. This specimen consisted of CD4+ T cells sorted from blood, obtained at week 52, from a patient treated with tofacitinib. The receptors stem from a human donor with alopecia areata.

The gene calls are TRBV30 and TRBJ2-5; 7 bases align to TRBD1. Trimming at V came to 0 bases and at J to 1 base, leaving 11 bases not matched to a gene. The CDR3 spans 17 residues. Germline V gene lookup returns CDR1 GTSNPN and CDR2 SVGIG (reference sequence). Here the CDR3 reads CAWSVLRGQGVQETQYF. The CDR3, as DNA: TGTGCCTGGAGTGTACTGAGGGGCCAGGGGGTCCAAGAGACCCAGTACTTC.

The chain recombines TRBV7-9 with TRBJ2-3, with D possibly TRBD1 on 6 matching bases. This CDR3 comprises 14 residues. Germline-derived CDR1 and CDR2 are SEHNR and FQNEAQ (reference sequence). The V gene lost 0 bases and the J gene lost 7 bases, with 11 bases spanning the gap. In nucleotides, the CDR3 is TGTGCCAGCAGCTTAGCAACAGGGACGCATACGCAGTATTTT. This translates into CASSLATGTHTQYF. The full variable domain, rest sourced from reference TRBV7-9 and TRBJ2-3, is DTGVSQNPRHKITKRGQNVTFRCDPISEHNRLYWYRQTLGQGPEFLTYFQNEAQLEKSRLLSDRFSAERPKGSFSTLEIQRTEQGDSAMYLCASSLATGTHTQYFGPGTRLTVL.

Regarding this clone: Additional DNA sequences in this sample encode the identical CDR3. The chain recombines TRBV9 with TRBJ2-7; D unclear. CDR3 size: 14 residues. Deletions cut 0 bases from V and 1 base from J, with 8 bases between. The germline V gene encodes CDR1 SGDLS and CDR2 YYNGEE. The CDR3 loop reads CASSVGSQSYEQYF. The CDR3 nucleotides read TGTGCCAGCAGCGTAGGCTCACAATCCTACGAGCAGTACTTC.

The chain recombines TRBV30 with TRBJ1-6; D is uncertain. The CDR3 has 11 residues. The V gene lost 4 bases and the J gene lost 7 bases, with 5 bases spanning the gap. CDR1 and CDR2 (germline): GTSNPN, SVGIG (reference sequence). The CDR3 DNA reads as TGTGCCTGGACCATGAATTCACCCCTCCACTTT. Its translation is CAWTMNSPLHF.

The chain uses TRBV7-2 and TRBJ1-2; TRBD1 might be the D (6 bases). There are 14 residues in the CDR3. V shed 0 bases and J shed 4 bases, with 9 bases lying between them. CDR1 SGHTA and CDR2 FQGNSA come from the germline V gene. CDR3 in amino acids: CASSLARTAYGYTF. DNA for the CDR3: TGTGCCAGCAGCTTAGCTCGGACAGCCTATGGCTACACCTTC.

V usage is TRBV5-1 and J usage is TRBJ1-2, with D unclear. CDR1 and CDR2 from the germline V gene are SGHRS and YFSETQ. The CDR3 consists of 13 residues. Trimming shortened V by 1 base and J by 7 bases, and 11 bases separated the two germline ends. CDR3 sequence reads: CASSLSNLRGYTF. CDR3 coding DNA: TGCGCCAGCAGCTTGAGCAACCTACGTGGCTACACCTTC.

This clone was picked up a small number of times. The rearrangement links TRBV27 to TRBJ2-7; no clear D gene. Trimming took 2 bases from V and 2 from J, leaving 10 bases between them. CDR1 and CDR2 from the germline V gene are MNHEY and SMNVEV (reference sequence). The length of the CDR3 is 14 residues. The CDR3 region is CASSLLWGTYEQYF. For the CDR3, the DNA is TGTGCCAGCAGTTTACTGTGGGGTACCTACGAGCAGTACTTC.

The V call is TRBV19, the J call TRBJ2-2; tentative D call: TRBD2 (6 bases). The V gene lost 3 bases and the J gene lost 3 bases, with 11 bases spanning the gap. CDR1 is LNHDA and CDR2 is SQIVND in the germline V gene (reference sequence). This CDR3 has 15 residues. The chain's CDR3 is CASSMLASDTGELFF. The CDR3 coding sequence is TGTGCCAGTAGTATGCTAGCGTCGGACACCGGGGAGCTGTTTTTT.

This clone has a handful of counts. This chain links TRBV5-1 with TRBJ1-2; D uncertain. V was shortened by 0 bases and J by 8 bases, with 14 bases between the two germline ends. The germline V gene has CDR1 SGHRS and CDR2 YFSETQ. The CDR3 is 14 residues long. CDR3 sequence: CASSLAEGRRGYTF. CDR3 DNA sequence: TGCGCCAGCAGCTTGGCCGAAGGGAGGAGAGGCTACACCTTC.

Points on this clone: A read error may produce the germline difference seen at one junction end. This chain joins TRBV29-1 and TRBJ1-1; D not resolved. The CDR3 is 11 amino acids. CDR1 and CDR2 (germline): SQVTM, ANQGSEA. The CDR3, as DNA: TGCAGCGTTGTGAGGAACGCTGAAGCTTTCTTT. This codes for CSVVRNAEAFF.

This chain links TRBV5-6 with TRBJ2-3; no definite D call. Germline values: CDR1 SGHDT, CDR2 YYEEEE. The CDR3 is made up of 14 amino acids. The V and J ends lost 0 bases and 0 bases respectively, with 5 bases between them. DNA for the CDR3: TGTGCCAGCAGCTTGGTTCAGAGCACAGATACGCAGTATTTT. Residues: CASSLVQSTDTQYF.

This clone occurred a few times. CDR3 DNA sequence: TGCAGCGCGGGGGGACTAGCCCGAGATACGCAGTATTTT. Protein product: CSAGGLARDTQYF. This chain joins TRBV29-1 and TRBJ2-3; 9 nucleotides match TRBD2. This CDR3 has 13 amino acids. The J segment lost 5 bases and the V segment lost 7 bases, leaving 7 bases of the junction unmatched. The germline CDR1 and CDR2 sequences are SQVTM and ANQGSEA.

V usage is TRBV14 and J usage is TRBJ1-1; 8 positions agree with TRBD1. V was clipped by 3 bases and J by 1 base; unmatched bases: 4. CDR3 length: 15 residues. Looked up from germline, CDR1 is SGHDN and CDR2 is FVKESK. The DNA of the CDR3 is TGTGCCAGCAGCCACGGGACAGGAGGGAACACTGAAGCTTTCTTT. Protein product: CASSHGTGGNTEAFF.

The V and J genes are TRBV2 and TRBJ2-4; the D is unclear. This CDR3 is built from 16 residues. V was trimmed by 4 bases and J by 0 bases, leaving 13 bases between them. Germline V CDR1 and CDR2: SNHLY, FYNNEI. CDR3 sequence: CASSVLSVVAKNIQYF. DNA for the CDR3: TGTGCCAGCAGTGTCTTGTCAGTTGTAGCCAAAAACATTCAGTACTTC.

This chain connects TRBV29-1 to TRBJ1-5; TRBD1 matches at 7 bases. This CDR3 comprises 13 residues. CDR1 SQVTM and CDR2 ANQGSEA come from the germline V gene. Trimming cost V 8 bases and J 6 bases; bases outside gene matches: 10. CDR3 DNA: TGCAGCATAATGACAGGGCTCGGTCAGCCCCAGCATTTT. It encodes CSIMTGLGQPQHF.

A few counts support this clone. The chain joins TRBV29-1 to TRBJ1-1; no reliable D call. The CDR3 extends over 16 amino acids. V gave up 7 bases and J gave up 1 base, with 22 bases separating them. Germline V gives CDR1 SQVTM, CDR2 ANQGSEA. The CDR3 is CSAARRLAIRNTEAFF. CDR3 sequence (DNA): TGCAGCGCCGCCCGGAGATTAGCTATTCGGAACACTGAAGCTTTCTTT.

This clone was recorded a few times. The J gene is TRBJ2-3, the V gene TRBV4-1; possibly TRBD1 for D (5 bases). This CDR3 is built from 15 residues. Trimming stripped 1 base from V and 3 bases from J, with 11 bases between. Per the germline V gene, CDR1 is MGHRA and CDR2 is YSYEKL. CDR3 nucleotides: TGCGCCAGCAGCCAAGGACAGCGCCCGACAGATACGCAGTATTTT. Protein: CASSQGQRPTDTQYF.

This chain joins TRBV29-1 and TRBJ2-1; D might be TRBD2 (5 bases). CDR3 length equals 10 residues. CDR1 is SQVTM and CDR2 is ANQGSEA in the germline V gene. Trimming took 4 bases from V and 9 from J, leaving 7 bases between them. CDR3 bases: TGCAGCGTTGCTAGCACTGAGCAGTTCTTC. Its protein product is CSVASTEQFF.

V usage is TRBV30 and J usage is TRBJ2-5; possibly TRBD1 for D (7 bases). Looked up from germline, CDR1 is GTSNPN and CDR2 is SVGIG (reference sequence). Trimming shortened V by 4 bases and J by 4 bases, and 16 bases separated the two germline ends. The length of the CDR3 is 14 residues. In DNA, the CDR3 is TGTGCCTGGATCCAGGGGGGAGTGGGAGAGACCCAGTACTTC. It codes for CAWIQGGVGETQYF.

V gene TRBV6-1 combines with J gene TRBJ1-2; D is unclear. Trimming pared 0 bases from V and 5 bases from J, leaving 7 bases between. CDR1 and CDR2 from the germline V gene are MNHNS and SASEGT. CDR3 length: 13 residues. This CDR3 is CASSEAILYGYTF. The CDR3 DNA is TGTGCCAGCAGTGAAGCGATATTGTATGGCTACACCTTC.

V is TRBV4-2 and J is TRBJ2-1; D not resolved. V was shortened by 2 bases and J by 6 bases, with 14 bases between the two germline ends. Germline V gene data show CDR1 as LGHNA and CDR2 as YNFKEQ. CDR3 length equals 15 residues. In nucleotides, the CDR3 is TGTGCCAGCAGCCAATCCCCCGGACGGAGCAATGAGCAGTTCTTC. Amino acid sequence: CASSQSPGRSNEQFF.

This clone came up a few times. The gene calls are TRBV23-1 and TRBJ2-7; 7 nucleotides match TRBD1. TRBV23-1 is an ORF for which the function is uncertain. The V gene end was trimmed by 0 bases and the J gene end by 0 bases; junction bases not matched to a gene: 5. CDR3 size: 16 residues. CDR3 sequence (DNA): TGCGCCAGCAGTCAATCGAGGGACAGTGACTCCTACGAGCAGTACTTC. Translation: CASSQSRDSDSYEQYF.